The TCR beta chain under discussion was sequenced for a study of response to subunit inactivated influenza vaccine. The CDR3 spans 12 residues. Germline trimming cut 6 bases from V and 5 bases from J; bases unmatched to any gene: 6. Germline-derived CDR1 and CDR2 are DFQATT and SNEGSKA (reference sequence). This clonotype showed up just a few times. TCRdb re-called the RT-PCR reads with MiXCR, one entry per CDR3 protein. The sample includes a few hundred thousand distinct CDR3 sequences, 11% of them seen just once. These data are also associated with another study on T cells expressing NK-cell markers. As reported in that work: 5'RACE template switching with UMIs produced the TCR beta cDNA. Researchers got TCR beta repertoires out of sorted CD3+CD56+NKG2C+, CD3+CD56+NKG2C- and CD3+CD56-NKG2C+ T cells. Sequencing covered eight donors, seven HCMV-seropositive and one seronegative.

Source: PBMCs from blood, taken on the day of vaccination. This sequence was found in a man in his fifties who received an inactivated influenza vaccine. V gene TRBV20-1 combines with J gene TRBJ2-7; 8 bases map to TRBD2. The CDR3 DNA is TGCAGTGCCCTCCCGGGAGGGGACGAGCAGTACTTC. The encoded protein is CSALPGGDEQYF.